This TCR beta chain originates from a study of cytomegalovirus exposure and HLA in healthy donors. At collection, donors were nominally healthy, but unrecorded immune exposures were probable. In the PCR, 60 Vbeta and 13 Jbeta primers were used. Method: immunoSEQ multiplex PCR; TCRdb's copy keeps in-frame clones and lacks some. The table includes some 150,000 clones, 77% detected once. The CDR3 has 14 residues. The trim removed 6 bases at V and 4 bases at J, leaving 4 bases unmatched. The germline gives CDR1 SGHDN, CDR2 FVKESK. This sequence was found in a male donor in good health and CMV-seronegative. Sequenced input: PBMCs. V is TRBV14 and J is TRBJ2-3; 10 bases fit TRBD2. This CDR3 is CASRLAGVADTQYF. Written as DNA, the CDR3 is TGTGCCAGCAGGCTAGCGGGAGTGGCAGATACGCAGTATTTT.